This TCR beta chain came from a study of shared clonotypes between healthy human individuals (dated by TCRdb to about 2020). For the wider study: A few men and a couple of women, aged 18 to 49 years, made up the cohort. To estimate repertoire size and how much clonotypes are shared between individuals, the study performed deep sequencing of blood TCR repertoires from five healthy adults. To increase sequencing depth and limit assay-specific biases, TCR repertoire library preparation and sequencing were carried out by different laboratories using diverse techniques. For each donor, CD4 naive and CD4 memory were each run on three plates, CD8 naive on two plates, and CD8 memory on one plate. Leukapheresis yielded between about 0.85 and 10 billion PBMCs per donor. Beyond this particular receptor, the publication reports: Based on pairwise subsampling, the degree of clonotype sharing among donors was expected to be affected by sequencing depth. Sampling was restricted to blood, and TCR repertoires in tissue are likely to differ from TCR repertoires in blood. Compared with non-shared clonotypes, the clonotypes found in all four sorted-subset donors had higher generation probabilities. Naive subsets generally had larger estimated clonotype richness than memory subsets did. Sharing across a few donors was observed for roughly 5.4% of naive CD4, 3% to 3.5% of naive CD8, over 2% of memory CD4, and 0.4% of memory CD8 clonotypes. Even with the large sequencing depth, rarefaction of the sorted-subset datasets indicated that sequencing was incomplete. Because the study included only a small number of donors, the genetic and exposure-history diversity represented was limited.

A word on this clone: This receptor's antigen is unknown. No much larger clonotype is one base removed from it; base qualities were not supplied.

Using the deep immunoSEQ assay, TCR CDR3 regions were amplified from genomic DNA by multiplex PCR. Extracted genomic DNA from each cell subset was spread evenly across all wells of several immunoSEQ 96-well plates, with each plate serving as a replicate. For sorted subsets, approximately 200 ng of genomic DNA, equivalent to roughly 33,000 T cell genomes, went into each replicate PCR. Purified libraries were quantified with a Qubit 3.0 fluorometer, sized on a Bioanalyzer 2100, and re-quantified with the KAPA Library Quantification kit. Each immunoSEQ 96-well plate was sequenced on its own single-read 150-cycle Illumina NextSeq 550 flow cell. Per the authors' processing: The immunoSEQ output contained only junctional sequences without quality scores, so filtering could not match that applied to full-length reads. To assign V/J genes and CDR3, sequences were annotated against IMGT germline references using PyIR, a Python wrapper for IgBLAST v1.9. Reads were removed for weak V/J assignments (E-value above 1e-6), missing CDR3, stop codons, out-of-frame junctions, or ambiguous translated residues. V3J clonotypes were defined as sequences sharing an identical inferred V gene, J gene, and CDR3 amino acid sequence. The percentage overlap between two repertoires was calculated by dividing the number of shared unique clonotypes by the size of the smaller repertoire. Repertoire richness was assessed with RTK rarefaction, the Chao1 estimator, and Recon v2.1 estimates of unobserved clonotypes. Generation probabilities were computed with OLGA for all TCRbeta clonotypes obtained by the gDNA method from a handful of donors. TCRdb obtained this table from immuneACCESS and retained in-frame rearrangements with V and J assigned. These tables miss some clones; where compared with another copy, unresolved V genes account for less than half of the shortfall, and the remainder is unexplained. The V and J calls and the clone size are those of that table, but D and trimming were determined from the DNA. Present in this sample are under 2,000,000 clones, about 95% of which were seen just once. Of the sample, 1.2% is held by the ten largest clones.

In the germline V gene (reference sequence), CDR1 corresponds to MNHEY and CDR2 to SMNVEV. The CDR3 goes from the cysteine to the phenylalanine over 14 residues. Only the CDR3 part of the read is kept: 42 bases, read in frame from the first base. For this chain, trimming is 3 bases at the V end and 5 bases at the J end, and the number of junction bases without a gene match is 4. For the CD8 naive samples, CD45RO-negative cells were positively selected for CCR7, yielding a CD45RA+CCR7+ population from which TemRA cells were excluded. The donors were healthy, HIV-negative adults who had no recently reported acute infections or vaccinations. Every donor was a Caucasian adult residing in Nashville, Tennessee, USA. After blood collection by leukapheresis, PBMCs were isolated using Ficoll-Histopaque density gradient centrifugation and then cryopreserved in the vapor phase of liquid nitrogen. Analytical flow cytometry was used to check the purity and quantity of every magnetically sorted T cell population. Each sorted fraction had its genomic DNA isolated and then quantified by UV absorbance on a Nanodrop 2000c.

Material for sequencing was naive CD8+ T cells sorted from blood. The cell subset or site label corresponds to: CD45RA+CCR7+. The receptor was derived from a man aged 18 to 30 in good health. The V and J segments used are TRBV27 and TRBJ1-1; TRBD1 lines up with 9 middle nucleotides. The nucleotides read TGTGCCAGCAGTTTCTATGGGACAGGGACTGAAGCTTTCTTT. This is translated as CASSFYGTGTEAFF.